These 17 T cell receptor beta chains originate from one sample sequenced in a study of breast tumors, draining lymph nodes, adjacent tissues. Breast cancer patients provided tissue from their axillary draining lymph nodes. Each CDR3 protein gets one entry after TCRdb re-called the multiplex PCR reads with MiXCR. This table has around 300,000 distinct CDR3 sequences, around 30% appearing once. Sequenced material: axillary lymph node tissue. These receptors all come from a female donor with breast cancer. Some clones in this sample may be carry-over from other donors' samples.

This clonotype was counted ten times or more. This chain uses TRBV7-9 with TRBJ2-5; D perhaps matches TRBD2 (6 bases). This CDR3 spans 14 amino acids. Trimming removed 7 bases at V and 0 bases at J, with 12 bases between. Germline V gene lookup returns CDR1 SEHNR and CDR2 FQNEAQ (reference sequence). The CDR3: CASTRSGYQETQYF. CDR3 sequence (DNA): TGTGCCAGCACTAGAAGCGGGTACCAAGAGACCCAGTACTTC.

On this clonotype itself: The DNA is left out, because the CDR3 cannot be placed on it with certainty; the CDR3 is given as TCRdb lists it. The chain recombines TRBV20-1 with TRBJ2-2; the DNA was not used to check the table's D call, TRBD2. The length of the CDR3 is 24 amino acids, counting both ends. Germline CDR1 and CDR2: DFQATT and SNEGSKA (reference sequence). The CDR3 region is CSARGLAASSGANVLTFGAGELFF.

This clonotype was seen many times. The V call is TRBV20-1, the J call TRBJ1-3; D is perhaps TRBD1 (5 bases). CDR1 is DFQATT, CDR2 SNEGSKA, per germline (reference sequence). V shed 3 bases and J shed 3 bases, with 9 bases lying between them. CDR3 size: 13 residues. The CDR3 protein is CSARGGYGNTIYF. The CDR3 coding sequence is TGCAGTGCTAGGGGGGGGTATGGAAACACCATATATTTT.

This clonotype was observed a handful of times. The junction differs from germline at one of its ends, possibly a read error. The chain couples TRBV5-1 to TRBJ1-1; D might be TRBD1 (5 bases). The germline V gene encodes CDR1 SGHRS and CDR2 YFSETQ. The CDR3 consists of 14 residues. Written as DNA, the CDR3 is TGCGCCAGCAGCACGACAGCTCTGAACACTGAGGCTTTCTTT. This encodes CASSTTALNTEAFF.

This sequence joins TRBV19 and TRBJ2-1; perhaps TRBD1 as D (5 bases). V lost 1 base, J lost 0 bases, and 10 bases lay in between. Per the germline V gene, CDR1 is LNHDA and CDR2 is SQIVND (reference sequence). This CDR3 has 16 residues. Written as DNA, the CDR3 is TGTGCCAGTAGTATAGGTGGGGCCAGCTCCTACAATGAGCAGTTCTTC. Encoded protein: CASSIGGASSYNEQFF.

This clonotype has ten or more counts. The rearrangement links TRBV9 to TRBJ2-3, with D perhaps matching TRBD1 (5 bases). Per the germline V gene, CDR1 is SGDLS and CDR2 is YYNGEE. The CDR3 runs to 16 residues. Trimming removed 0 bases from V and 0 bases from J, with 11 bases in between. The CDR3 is CASSVAQGRSTDTQYF. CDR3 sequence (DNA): TGTGCCAGCAGCGTAGCCCAGGGTCGGAGCACAGATACGCAGTATTTT.

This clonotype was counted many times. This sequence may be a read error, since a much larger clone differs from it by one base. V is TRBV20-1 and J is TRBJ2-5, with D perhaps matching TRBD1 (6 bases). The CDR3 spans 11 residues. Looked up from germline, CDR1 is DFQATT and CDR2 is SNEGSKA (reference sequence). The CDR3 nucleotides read TGCAGTGCTAGGCCAGGGGAGACCCAGTCCTTC. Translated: CSARPGETQSF.

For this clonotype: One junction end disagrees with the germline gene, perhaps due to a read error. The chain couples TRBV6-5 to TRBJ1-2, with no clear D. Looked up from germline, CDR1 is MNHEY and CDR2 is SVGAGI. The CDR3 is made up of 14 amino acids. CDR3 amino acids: CASSHSYGNYGYTF. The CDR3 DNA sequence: TGTGCCAGCAGTCACTCGTACGGAAACTATGGCTACACCTTC.

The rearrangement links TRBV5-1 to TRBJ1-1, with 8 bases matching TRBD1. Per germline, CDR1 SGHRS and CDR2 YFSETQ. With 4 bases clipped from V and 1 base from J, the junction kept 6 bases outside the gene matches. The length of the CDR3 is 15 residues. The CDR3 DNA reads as TGCGCCAGCAGCAACCGACAGGGGCAGAACACTGAAGCTTTCTTT. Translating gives CASSNRQGQNTEAFF.

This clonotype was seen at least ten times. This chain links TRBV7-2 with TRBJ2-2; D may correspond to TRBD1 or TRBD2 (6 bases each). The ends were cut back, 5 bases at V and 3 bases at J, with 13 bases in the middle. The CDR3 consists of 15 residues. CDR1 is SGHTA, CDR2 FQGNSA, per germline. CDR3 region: CASSRAGHHTGELFF. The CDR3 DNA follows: TGTGCCAGCAGCCGCGCGGGACACCACACCGGGGAGCTGTTTTTT. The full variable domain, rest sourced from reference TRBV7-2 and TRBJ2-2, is GAGVSQSPSNKVTEKGKDVELRCDPISGHTALYWYRQSLGQGLEFLIYFQGNSAPDKSGLPSDRFSAERTGGSVSTLTIQRTQQEDSAVYLCASSRAGHHTGELFFGEGSRLTVL.

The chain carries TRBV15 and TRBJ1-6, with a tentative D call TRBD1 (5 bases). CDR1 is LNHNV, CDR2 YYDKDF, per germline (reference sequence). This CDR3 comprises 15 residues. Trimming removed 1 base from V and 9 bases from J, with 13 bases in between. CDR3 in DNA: TGTGCCACCAGCAGAGTCGGGGCAGGTGGTTCACCCCTCCACTTT. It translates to CATSRVGAGGSPLHF.

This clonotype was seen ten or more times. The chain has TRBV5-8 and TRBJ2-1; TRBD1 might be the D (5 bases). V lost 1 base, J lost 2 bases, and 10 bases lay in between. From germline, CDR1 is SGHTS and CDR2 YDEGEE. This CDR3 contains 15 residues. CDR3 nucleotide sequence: TGTGCCAGCAGCTTGAGCCAGGGCCCCTACAATGAGCAGTTCTTC. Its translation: CASSLSQGPYNEQFF. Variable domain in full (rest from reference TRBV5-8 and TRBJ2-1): EAGVTQSPTHLIKTRGQQATLRCSPISGHTSVYWYQQALGLGLQFLLWYDEGEERNRGNFPPRFSGRQFPNYSSELNVNALELEDSALYLCASSLSQGPYNEQFFGPGTRLTVL.

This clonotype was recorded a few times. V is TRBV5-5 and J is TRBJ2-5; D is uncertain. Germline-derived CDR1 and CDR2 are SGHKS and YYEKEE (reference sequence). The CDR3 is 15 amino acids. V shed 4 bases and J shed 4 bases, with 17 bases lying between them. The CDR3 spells CASSPNPARGETQYF. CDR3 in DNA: TGTGCCAGCAGCCCGAACCCGGCTAGAGGAGAGACCCAGTACTTC. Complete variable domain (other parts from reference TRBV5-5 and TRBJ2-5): DAGVTQSPTHLIKTRGQQVTLRCSPISGHKSVSWYQQVLGQGPQFIFQYYEKEERGRGNFPDRFSARQFPNYSSELNVNALLLGDSALYLCASSPNPARGETQYFGPGTRLLVL.

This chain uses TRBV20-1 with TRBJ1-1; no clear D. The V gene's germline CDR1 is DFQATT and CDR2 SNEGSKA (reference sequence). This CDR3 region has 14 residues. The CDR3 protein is CINRGGVVNTEAFF. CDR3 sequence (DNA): TGCATTAACCGCGGCGGGGTGGTGAACACTGAAGCTTTCTTT.

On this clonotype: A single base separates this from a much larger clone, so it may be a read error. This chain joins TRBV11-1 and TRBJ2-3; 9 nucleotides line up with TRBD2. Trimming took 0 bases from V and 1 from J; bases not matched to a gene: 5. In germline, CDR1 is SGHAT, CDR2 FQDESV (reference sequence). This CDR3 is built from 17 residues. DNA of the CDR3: TGTGCCAGCAGCTTAGCGCCTAGGACTAGCGGCACAGATACGCAGTATTTT. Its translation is CASSLAPRTSGTDTQYF.

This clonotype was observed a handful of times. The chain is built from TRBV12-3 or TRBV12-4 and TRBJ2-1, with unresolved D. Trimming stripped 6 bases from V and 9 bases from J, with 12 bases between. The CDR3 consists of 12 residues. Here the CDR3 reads CASSSPVGEQFF. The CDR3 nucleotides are TGTGCCAGCAGCTCTCCCGTTGGTGAGCAGTTCTTC.

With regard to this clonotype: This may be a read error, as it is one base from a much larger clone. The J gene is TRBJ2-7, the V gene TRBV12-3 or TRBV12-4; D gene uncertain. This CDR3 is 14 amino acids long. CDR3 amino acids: CASSSGTVSYEQHF. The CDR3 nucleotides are TGTGCCAGCAGTAGTGGAACGGTCTCCTACGAGCAGCACTTC.